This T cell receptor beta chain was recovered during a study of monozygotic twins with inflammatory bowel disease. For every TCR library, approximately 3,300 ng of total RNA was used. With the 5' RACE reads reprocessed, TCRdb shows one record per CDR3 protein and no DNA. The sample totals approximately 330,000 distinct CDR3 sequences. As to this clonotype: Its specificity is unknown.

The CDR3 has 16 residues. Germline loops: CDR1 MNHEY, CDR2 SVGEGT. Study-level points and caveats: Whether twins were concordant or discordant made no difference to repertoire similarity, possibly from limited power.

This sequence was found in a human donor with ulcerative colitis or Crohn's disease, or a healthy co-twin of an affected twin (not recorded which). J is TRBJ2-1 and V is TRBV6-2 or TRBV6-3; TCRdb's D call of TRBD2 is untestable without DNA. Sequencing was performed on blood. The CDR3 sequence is CASSGTSGLRGNEQFF.